The TCR beta chain described here comes from a study of CD8+ T cells in alopecia areata. Trimming pared 4 bases from V and 7 bases from J, leaving 10 bases between. The CDR3 contains 12 residues. Germline loops: CDR1 MDHEN, CDR2 SYDVKM. Extracted RNA was reverse transcribed into cDNA, the sequencing template. Sequencing was performed with immunoSEQ multiplex PCR; in TCRdb, only in-frame clones are kept and a portion is missing. The profile shows more than 200,000 clones, around 66% of them singletons. This clone has more than one count but fewer than ten. Documented treatment: oral pan-JAK inhibitor, 5-10 mg twice daily.

This specimen consisted of CD4+ T cells sorted from blood, obtained at week 4, from a patient treated with tofacitinib. The source is a human donor with alopecia areata. The chain combines TRBV28 with TRBJ1-1, with D unresolved. The CDR3 bases are TGTGCCAGCAGTTCCCTGCGGATTGAAGCTTTCTTT. This translates into CASSSLRIEAFF.